The 20 T cell receptor beta chains listed next were all sequenced from one sample in a study of blood T cell repertoires in COVID-19. Assay: immunoSEQ multiplex PCR; the TCRdb copy retains only in-frame clones and omits some. The repertoire holds more than 40,000 clones, 87% seen once, with roughly 4.3% in the top ten. Material: peripheral blood. The receptors stem from a man aged 60 to 69 with acute or convalescent COVID-19.

The rearrangement joins TRBV7-7 to TRBJ1-1, with D maybe TRBD1 (5 bases). Trimming shortened V by 4 bases and J by 1 base, and 16 bases separated the two germline ends. CDR3 length equals 16 residues. Germline V gives CDR1 SSHAT, CDR2 FNYEAQ (reference sequence). CDR3 bases: TGTGCCAGCAGCTCTAGAAGGGGCTTAAAGAACACTGAAGCTTTCTTT. This gives the protein CASSSRRGLKNTEAFF.

The chain is built from TRBV12-3 or TRBV12-4 and TRBJ1-3, with D possibly matching TRBD1 (6 bases). V was clipped by 10 bases and J by 4 bases, with 11 bases between them. This CDR3 is 12 amino acids long. CDR3 DNA: TGTGCCAACCAGGGGATCGGAAACACCATATATTTT. Translating it yields CANQGIGNTIYF.

This chain connects TRBV5-8 to TRBJ2-1; 9 nucleotides line up with TRBD1. V was pared by 0 bases and J by 8 bases, with 9 bases of the junction left unmatched. CDR3 length: 16 residues. Germline CDR1 SGHTS, CDR2 YDEGEE. CDR3 sequence reads: CASSLALDRGWDEQFF. CDR3 sequence (DNA): TGTGCCAGCAGCTTGGCCCTCGACAGGGGGTGGGATGAGCAGTTCTTC.

This clone was counted only a few times. This sequence joins TRBV7-6 and TRBJ2-7; 15 bases match TRBD2. The CDR3 sequence is 17 residues long. V was pared by 4 bases and J by 2 bases, with 6 bases of the junction left unmatched. Germline V gene sequence: CDR1 SGHVS, CDR2 FNYEAQ. The CDR3 loop is CASSSGLAGGYAYEQYF. The CDR3 bases are TGTGCCAGCAGCTCGGGACTAGCGGGGGGCTACGCCTACGAGCAGTACTTC.

In its sample, this clone was seen once. J is TRBJ1-1 and V is TRBV5-1; 9 nucleotides agree with TRBD1. Germline V gives CDR1 SGHRS, CDR2 YFSETQ. V shed 4 bases, J shed 7 bases, and the junction held 8 bases outside the gene matches. CDR3 size: 14 residues. CDR3 coding DNA: TGCGCCAGCAGCCCCTCCGGGACAGGGTATGAAGCTTTCTTT. It is translated as CASSPSGTGYEAFF.

This chain joins TRBV5-3 and TRBJ2-1; D remains ambiguous. TRBV5-3 is an ORF for which the function is uncertain. Trimming stripped 0 bases from V and 0 bases from J, with 7 bases between. The CDR3 loop spans 15 amino acids. As DNA, the CDR3 is TGTGCCAGAAGCTTGGCCCAGGTCTCCTACAATGAGCAGTTCTTC. Amino acid sequence: CARSLAQVSYNEQFF.

This clone showed up just a few times. V gene TRBV9 combines with J gene TRBJ2-3; no clear D gene. The ends were cut back, 0 bases at V and 2 bases at J, with 10 bases in the middle. The CDR3 loop spans 15 amino acids. Germline V lookup: CDR1 SGDLS, CDR2 YYNGEE. CDR3 nucleotide sequence: TGTGCCAGCAGCGTAGGGGTGACACACACAGATACGCAGTATTTT. Its protein is CASSVGVTHTDTQYF.

The V call is TRBV27, the J call TRBJ2-2, with 13 bases aligning to TRBD2. The length of the CDR3 is 18 residues. Germline assignment: CDR1 MNHEY and CDR2 SMNVEV (reference sequence). V was clipped by 2 bases and J by 1 base; unmatched bases: 4. CDR3 residues: CASSLQLAGGLNTGELFF. The CDR3 DNA is TGTGCCAGCAGTTTACAACTAGCGGGGGGGCTGAACACCGGGGAGCTGTTTTTT.

This clone was recorded only once. V and J are TRBV7-8 and TRBJ2-7; TRBD1 might be the D (5 bases). Trimming removed 0 bases from V and 7 bases from J, with 22 bases in between. CDR3 length equals 17 residues. Germline-derived CDR1 and CDR2 are SGHVS and FQNEAQ. CDR3 sequence reads: CASSLALRQSPSREQYF. DNA of the CDR3: TGTGCCAGCAGCTTAGCTCTCCGACAGTCCCCCTCTAGGGAGCAGTACTTC.

The chain has TRBV27 and TRBJ1-5; D call uncertain. Trimming stripped 4 bases from V and 4 bases from J, with 5 bases between. Germline V gene data show CDR1 as MNHEY and CDR2 as SMNVEV (reference sequence). There are 12 residues in the CDR3. This chain's CDR3 is CASSSLNQPQHF. CDR3 DNA: TGTGCCAGCAGTTCACTAAATCAGCCCCAGCATTTT.

The V gene is TRBV19, the J gene TRBJ1-2; D unclear. Between the trimmed V and J ends, which lost 7 bases and 0 bases, there was a span of 18 bases. Germline V lookup: CDR1 LNHDA, CDR2 SQIVND (reference sequence). CDR3 length: 16 residues. CDR3 DNA sequence: TGTGCCAGTACACCCAAAGGAGCGAGTCCTAACTATGGCTACACCTTC. Translating gives CASTPKGASPNYGYTF.

V gene TRBV30 combines with J gene TRBJ2-7; 12 bases align to TRBD1. This CDR3 is 12 amino acids long. Germline values: CDR1 GTSNPN, CDR2 SVGIG (reference sequence). The J segment lost 10 bases and the V segment lost 5 bases, leaving 6 bases of the junction unmatched. The CDR3 is CAWGGQGAKQYF. The CDR3 DNA reads TGTGCCTGGGGGGGACAGGGGGCGAAACAGTACTTC.

The chain has TRBV2 and TRBJ2-7; 9 nucleotides agree with TRBD2. Germline CDR1 and CDR2: SNHLY and FYNNEI. V lost 7 bases and J lost 1; bases outside the gene matches: 8. The CDR3 extends over 15 amino acids. The CDR3 loop reads CASTGELAGSYEQYF. The CDR3 nucleotides read TGTGCCAGCACGGGAGAACTAGCGGGTTCCTACGAGCAGTACTTC.

This chain uses TRBV24-1 with TRBJ1-5; TRBD1 matches 8 bases. This CDR3 is built from 16 residues. The germline CDR1 and CDR2 sequences are KGHDR and SFDVKD. Trimming took 7 bases from V and 4 from J; bases not matched to a gene: 11. This CDR3 reads CATRHRRTGTNQPQHF. The CDR3 region has the DNA TGTGCCACCAGACACCGACGGACAGGGACTAATCAGCCCCAGCATTTT.

The V gene is TRBV27, the J gene TRBJ1-2; 9 positions agree with TRBD1. The germline gives CDR1 MNHEY, CDR2 SMNVEV (reference sequence). V lost 0 bases, J lost 6 bases, and 5 bases stayed unmatched. The CDR3 length is 15 residues. The CDR3 sequence is CASSLSGTGLDGYTF. The CDR3, as DNA: TGTGCCAGCAGTTTATCTGGGACAGGGTTGGATGGCTACACCTTC.

The chain joins TRBV4-1 to TRBJ1-6, with D possibly being TRBD1 (5 bases). Per germline, CDR1 MGHRA and CDR2 YSYEKL. The germline V and J ends were trimmed by 1 base and 3 bases, with 13 bases remaining between them. The CDR3 totals 17 residues. The CDR3 spells CASSQGMGQNYNSPLHF. CDR3 nucleotide sequence: TGCGCCAGCAGCCAAGGTATGGGGCAGAACTATAATTCACCCCTCCACTTT.

The chain combines TRBV3-1 (or the pseudogene TRBV3-2) with TRBJ1-2, with D perhaps TRBD1 (6 bases). With 4 bases removed from V and 3 bases from J, the gap between germline ends came to 9 bases. The CDR3 totals 13 residues. In germline, CDR1 is LGHDT, CDR2 YNNKEL (reference sequence). The CDR3 sequence is CASSLGGDYGYTF. The CDR3, as DNA: TGTGCCAGCAGCCTAGGGGGGGACTATGGCTACACCTTC.

The chain combines TRBV5-1 with TRBJ2-3, with D possibly matching TRBD1 (5 bases). The germline CDR1 and CDR2 sequences are SGHRS and YFSETQ. Between the trimmed V and J ends, which lost 0 bases and 1 base, there was a span of 9 bases. The length of the CDR3 is 15 residues. The DNA of the CDR3 is TGCGCCAGCAGCTTGGAGGGCAGGGGCACAGATACGCAGTATTTT. This gives the protein CASSLEGRGTDTQYF.

The chain couples TRBV3-1 (or the pseudogene TRBV3-2) to TRBJ1-3; 7 bases are a match to TRBD1. CDR1 is LGHDT and CDR2 is YNNKEL in the germline V gene (reference sequence). The CDR3 runs to 18 residues. Germline trimming cut 0 bases from V and 3 bases from J; bases unmatched to any gene: 11. CDR3 residues: CASSQDKLAGQLGNTIYF. CDR3 nucleotide sequence: TGTGCCAGCAGCCAAGATAAACTAGCGGGACAGCTTGGAAACACCATATATTTT.

CDR3 protein: CAISGIGQGGTDTQYF. As DNA, the CDR3 is TGTGCCATCAGTGGTATAGGACAGGGAGGCACAGATACGCAGTATTTT. The chain uses TRBV10-3 and TRBJ2-3, with 8 nucleotides matching TRBD1. The CDR3 contains 16 residues. Germline V gene data show CDR1 as ENHRY and CDR2 as SYGVKD. Trimming removed 4 bases from V and 1 base from J; junction bases left unmatched: 7.